The clone carrying this TCR beta chain was counted at least ten times. The antigen remains unidentified. The sample originates from a study of T-cell reconstitution after alpha-beta-depleted transplantation in children. Regarding the study as a whole: Roughly two months post-transplant, alpha-beta T cells reportedly originated from several hundred graft clones that had expanded.

The CDR3 is 12 residues long. With 3 bases removed from V and 9 bases from J, the gap between germline ends came to 9 bases. Preparation of the TCRbeta library was carried out with unique molecular identifiers. TCRdb re-analysed the PCR reads in MiXCR, keeping a single row per CDR3 protein. The table records fewer than 350,000 distinct CDR3 sequences, 9.5% to 13% of them present only once. The origin of this receptor is a male patient aged 2-10 years who had a stem cell transplant for chronic granulomatous disease, so the T cells may come from the graft donor. This sequence joins TRBV12-3 or TRBV12-4 and TRBJ2-1; maybe TRBD2 (6 bases). Sequenced material: peripheral blood, taken 180 days after TCRalphabeta/CD19-depleted stem cell transplant. This chain's CDR3 is CASSFGGGEQFF. DNA for the CDR3: TGTGCCAGCAGTTTTGGGGGAGGTGAGCAGTTCTTC.